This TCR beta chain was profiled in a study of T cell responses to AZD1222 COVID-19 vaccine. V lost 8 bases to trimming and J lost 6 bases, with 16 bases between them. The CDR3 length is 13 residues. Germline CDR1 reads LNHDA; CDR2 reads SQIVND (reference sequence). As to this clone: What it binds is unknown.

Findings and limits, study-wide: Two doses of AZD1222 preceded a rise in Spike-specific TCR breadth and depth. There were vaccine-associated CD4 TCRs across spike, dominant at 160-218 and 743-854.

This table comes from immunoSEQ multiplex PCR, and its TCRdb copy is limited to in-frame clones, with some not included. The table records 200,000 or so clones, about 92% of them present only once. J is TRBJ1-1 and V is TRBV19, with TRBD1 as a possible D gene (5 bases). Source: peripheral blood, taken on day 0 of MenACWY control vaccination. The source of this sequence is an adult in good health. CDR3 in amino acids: CASATPRVAEAFF. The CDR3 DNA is TGTGCCAGTGCTACCCCCAGGGTTGCTGAAGCTTTCTTT.